This T cell receptor beta chain was captured in a study of low-dose radiotherapy and immunotherapy resistance in tumors. As for the study in general: Intravenous ipilimumab 1 mg/kg every six weeks was given with nivolumab 240 mg every two weeks. The drug cyclophosphamide was given into a vein at 200 mg/m2 every two weeks, one day before radiation and immunotherapy.

TRAV- and TRBV-specific primers were used for first-strand cDNA, which covered alpha and beta chains. TCRs were amplified for around 21 PCR cycles with a constant-region primer and V-primer adapter. In vitro transcription amplified the mRNA that had been isolated. TCRdb independently ran MiXCR on the reads; one entry per CDR3 protein. The sample has under 95,000 distinct CDR3 sequences, 15% to 20% seen once. Germline V gene sequence: CDR1 MGHRA, CDR2 YSYEKL. J gave up 1 base and V 3 bases, and 4 bases lay outside the gene matches. The CDR3 length is 15 residues. The sample holds many counts of this clonotype. Time point meaning: before trial treatment. Nivolumab, ipilimumab, aspirin, low-dose cyclophosphamide and low-dose radiotherapy were given to donors.

The chain joins TRBV4-1 to TRBJ2-3; 7 positions match TRBD2. This TCR was sampled from a male donor with prostate cancer. The sequenced sample was PBMCs, obtained before treatment. This CDR3 reads CASSHGSGGTDTQYF. The CDR3 bases are TGCGCCAGCAGCCACGGAAGCGGGGGCACAGATACGCAGTATTTT.